This T cell receptor (beta chain) was sequenced for a study of T cell changes during pregnancy in multiple sclerosis. The CDR3 runs to 15 residues. The V gene end was trimmed by 4 bases and the J gene end by 4 bases; junction bases not matched to a gene: 1. The germline CDR1 and CDR2 sequences are MRHNA and SNTAGT. The table lists this clone with many counts. TCRdb keeps only in-frame clones here, not all; method: immunoSEQ multiplex PCR. The table records 90,000 or so clones, roughly nine tenths of them present only once. The gene calls are TRBV6-4 and TRBJ2-3, with 14 bases that match TRBD2. This specimen was PBMCs, taken in the first trimester of pregnancy. The origin of this receptor is a female donor in good health, serving as a control in a pregnancy study. Some clones in this sample may be carry-over from other donors' samples. This chain's CDR3 is CASSATSGGADTQYF. CDR3 nucleotides: TGTGCCAGCAGTGCGACTAGCGGGGGGGCAGATACGCAGTATTTT.